Listed below are T cell receptor beta chains from one sample, sequenced in a study of regulatory T cells in long-lasting Graves disease. TCRdb re-called the multiplex PCR reads with MiXCR, one entry per CDR3 protein. The profile shows almost 350,000 distinct CDR3 sequences, around 19% of them singletons. Sequenced material: peripheral blood mononuclear cells (PBMCs), taken when the disease was refractory, from a patient treated with antithyroid drugs. These receptors came from a female donor with Graves disease. Each CDR3 is given with its conserved first and last residue. A D gene is named only where the DNA matches it firmly. Rows may omit the clone size; those that give it use once, few, many or a size class.

j_gene: TRBJ1-2; v_gene: TRBV4-1; d_gene: TRBD1; abundance: .; CDR3aa: CASSHAGTGNGYTF; CDR3nt: TGCGCCAGCAGCCATGCCGGGACAGGGAATGGCTACACCTTC
j_gene: TRBJ1-5; v_gene: TRBV5-6; d_gene: .; abundance: .; CDR3aa: CASSLGGRGDQPQHF; CDR3nt: TGTGCCAGCAGCTTGGGCGGCAGGGGAGACCAGCCCCAGCATTTT
j_gene: TRBJ1-1; v_gene: TRBV7-9; d_gene: TRBD1; abundance: .; CDR3aa: CASSLKSGQGYYQPQLNTEAFF; CDR3nt: TGTGCCAGCAGCTTAAAGTCGGGACAGGGGTATTACCAACCTCAATTGAACACTGAAGCTTTCTTT
j_gene: TRBJ2-7; v_gene: TRBV27; d_gene: TRBD1; abundance: many; CDR3aa: CASSPWDSYYEQYF; CDR3nt: TGTGCCAGCAGTCCCTGGGACAGCTACTACGAGCAGTACTTC
j_gene: TRBJ1-2; v_gene: TRBV3-1; d_gene: .; abundance: .; CDR3aa: CASSHRDGNYGYTF; CDR3nt: TGTGCCAGCAGCCACAGGGACGGGAACTATGGCTACACCTTC
j_gene: TRBJ2-7; v_gene: TRBV6-1; d_gene: TRBD1; abundance: .; CDR3aa: CASRSGTGLTEQYF; CDR3nt: TGTGCCAGCAGATCCGGGACAGGACTTACCGAGCAGTACTTC
j_gene: TRBJ1-5; v_gene: TRBV28; d_gene: .; abundance: few; CDR3aa: CASSLWGLGQDSNQPQHF; CDR3nt: TGTGCCAGCAGTTTATGGGGGCTTGGGCAAGATAGCAATCAGCCCCAGCATTTT
j_gene: TRBJ1-1; v_gene: TRBV4-1; d_gene: TRBD1; abundance: .; CDR3aa: CASSQGRGQGGTFF; CDR3nt: TGCGCCAGCAGCCAAGGGAGGGGACAGGGTGGAACTTTCTTT
j_gene: TRBJ2-7; v_gene: TRBV10-3; d_gene: TRBD2; abundance: many; CDR3aa: CAISDRTSGKQYF; CDR3nt: TGCGCCATCAGTGACAGGACTAGCGGGAAGCAGTACTTC
j_gene: TRBJ2-4; v_gene: TRBV5-1; d_gene: TRBD1; abundance: .; CDR3aa: CASRDTGTGNLAKNIQYF; CDR3nt: TGCGCCAGCAGAGACACCGGGACAGGAAACCTAGCCAAAAACATTCAGTACTTC
j_gene: TRBJ1-1; v_gene: TRBV28; d_gene: TRBD1; abundance: many; CDR3aa: CASRTGTGAMNTEAFF; CDR3nt: TGTGCCAGCAGGACCGGGACAGGGGCCATGAACACTGAAGCTTTCTTT
j_gene: TRBJ2-7; v_gene: TRBV2; d_gene: TRBD1; abundance: .; CDR3aa: CASRERQGPVEQYF; CDR3nt: TGTGCCAGCAGAGAGAGACAGGGCCCGGTCGAGCAGTACTTC
j_gene: TRBJ1-1; v_gene: TRBV29-1; d_gene: .; abundance: .; CDR3aa: CSAPGSPEAFF; CDR3nt: TGCAGCGCTCCAGGGAGTCCTGAAGCTTTCTTT
j_gene: TRBJ1-1; v_gene: TRBV7-9; d_gene: TRBD1; abundance: many; CDR3aa: CASSLGTGIKGTEAFF; CDR3nt: TGTGCCAGCAGCTTAGGGACAGGGATAAAGGGGACTGAAGCTTTCTTT
j_gene: TRBJ2-1; v_gene: TRBV29-1; d_gene: .; abundance: .; CDR3aa: CSVVQSSYNEQFF; CDR3nt: TGCAGCGTTGTGCAGAGCTCCTACAATGAGCAGTTCTTC
j_gene: TRBJ2-5; v_gene: TRBV11-2; d_gene: TRBD2; abundance: many; CDR3aa: CASSSAAGVFGTQYF; CDR3nt: TGTGCCAGCAGCTCGGCAGCGGGAGTTTTCGGGACCCAGTACTTC
j_gene: TRBJ1-1; v_gene: TRBV4-1; d_gene: TRBD1; abundance: .; CDR3aa: CASSQMQGARAFF; CDR3nt: TGCGCCAGCAGCCAGATGCAGGGGGCGAGAGCTTTCTTT
j_gene: TRBJ2-1; v_gene: TRBV6-9; d_gene: .; abundance: few; CDR3aa: CASSYSQGVRYNEQFF; CDR3nt: TGTGCCAGCAGTTACTCTCAGGGAGTGCGGTACAATGAGCAGTTCTTC
j_gene: TRBJ1-5; v_gene: TRBV7-6; d_gene: .; abundance: .; CDR3aa: CASSPAGTLSQPQHF; CDR3nt: TGTGCCAGCTCCCCTGCGGGAACTCTGAGTCAGCCCCAGCATTTT
j_gene: TRBJ2-7; v_gene: TRBV20-1; d_gene: .; abundance: .; CDR3aa: CSAALTGSYEQYF; CDR3nt: TGCAGTGCCGCATTGACAGGTTCCTACGAGCAGTACTTC
j_gene: TRBJ1-5; v_gene: TRBV6-2/TRBV6-3; d_gene: .; abundance: .; CDR3aa: CASSYRGTAYSNQPQHF; CDR3nt: TGTGCCAGCAGTTACAGGGGGACGGCATATAGCAATCAGCCCCAGCATTTT
j_gene: TRBJ2-5; v_gene: TRBV7-8; d_gene: .; abundance: many; CDR3aa: CASSADSNQETQYF; CDR3nt: TGTGCCAGCAGCGCGGACAGTAACCAAGAGACCCAGTACTTC
j_gene: TRBJ2-7; v_gene: TRBV5-1; d_gene: .; abundance: few; CDR3aa: CASSFENYEQYF; CDR3nt: TGCGCCAGCAGCTTCGAGAATTACGAGCAGTACTTC
j_gene: TRBJ2-7; v_gene: TRBV5-1; d_gene: TRBD2; abundance: many; CDR3aa: CASSLGRLAAPYEQYF; CDR3nt: TGCGCCAGCAGCTTGGGGAGACTAGCGGCCCCCTACGAGCAGTACTTC
j_gene: TRBJ1-1; v_gene: TRBV29-1; d_gene: .; abundance: many; CDR3aa: CSVEEPTIMTEAFF; CDR3nt: TGCAGCGTTGAAGAGCCGACCATAATGACTGAAGCTTTCTTT
j_gene: TRBJ1-4; v_gene: TRBV7-8; d_gene: .; abundance: many; CDR3aa: CASSFDPNPDEKLFF; CDR3nt: TGTGCCAGCAGCTTCGACCCCAATCCCGATGAAAAACTGTTTTTT
j_gene: TRBJ2-7; v_gene: TRBV5-6; d_gene: TRBD1; abundance: .; CDR3aa: CASSLGGGEAYEQYF; CDR3nt: TGTGCCAGCAGCTTGGGAGGGGGCGAGGCCTACGAGCAGTACTTC
j_gene: TRBJ1-5; v_gene: TRBV11-2; d_gene: .; abundance: few; CDR3aa: CASSLGSYLRQPQHF; CDR3nt: TGTGCCAGCAGCTTAGGTTCATACCTCAGACAGCCCCAGCATTTT
j_gene: TRBJ2-2; v_gene: TRBV2; d_gene: .; abundance: few; CDR3aa: CASTPWGTGELFF; CDR3nt: TGTGCCAGCACTCCCTGGGGGACCGGGGAGCTGTTTTTT
j_gene: TRBJ1-5; v_gene: TRBV6-9; d_gene: TRBD1; abundance: many; CDR3aa: CASSYSVLLGQAHQPQHF; CDR3nt: TGTGCCAGCAGTTACTCAGTCCTCCTAGGACAGGCCCACCAGCCCCAGCATTTT
j_gene: TRBJ2-7; v_gene: TRBV4-1; d_gene: .; abundance: .; CDR3aa: CASSQEEFSYEQYF; CDR3nt: TGCGCCAGCAGCCAAGAAGAGTTCTCCTACGAGCAGTACTTC
j_gene: TRBJ1-1; v_gene: TRBV5-1; d_gene: .; abundance: many; CDR3aa: CASSLVSDMGSEAFF; CDR3nt: TGCGCCAGCAGCTTGGTCTCGGACATGGGGTCTGAAGCTTTCTTT
j_gene: TRBJ2-5; v_gene: TRBV5-1; d_gene: .; abundance: few; CDR3aa: CASSRLDLPLGETQYF; CDR3nt: TGCGCCAGCAGTCGACTAGATCTACCTTTAGGGGAGACCCAGTACTTC
j_gene: TRBJ2-7; v_gene: TRBV20-1; d_gene: TRBD1; abundance: few; CDR3aa: CSVQGQGKTYEQYF; CDR3nt: TGCAGTGTTCAAGGACAGGGGAAGACCTACGAGCAGTACTTC